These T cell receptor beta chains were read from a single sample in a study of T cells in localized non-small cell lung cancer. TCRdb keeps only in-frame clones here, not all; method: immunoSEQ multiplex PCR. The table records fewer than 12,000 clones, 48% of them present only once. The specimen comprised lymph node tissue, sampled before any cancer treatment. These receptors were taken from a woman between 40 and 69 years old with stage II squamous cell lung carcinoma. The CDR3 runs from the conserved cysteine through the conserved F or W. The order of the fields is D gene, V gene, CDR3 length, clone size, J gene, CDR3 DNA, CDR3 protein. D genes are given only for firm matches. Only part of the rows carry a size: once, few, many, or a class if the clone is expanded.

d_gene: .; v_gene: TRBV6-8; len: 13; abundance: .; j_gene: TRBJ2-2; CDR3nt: TGTGCCAGCAGTTACGTAGGGACCGGGGAGCTGTTTTTT; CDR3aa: CASSYVGTGELFF
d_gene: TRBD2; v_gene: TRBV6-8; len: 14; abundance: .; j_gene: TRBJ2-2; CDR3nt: TGTGCCAGCGGGACTAGCGGGAACACCGGGGAGCTGTTTTTT; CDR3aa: CASGTSGNTGELFF
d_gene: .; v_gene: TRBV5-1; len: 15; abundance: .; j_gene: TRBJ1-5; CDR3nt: TGCGCCAGCAGCTTGGGAGAGGGCGGCAATCAGCCCCAGCATTTT; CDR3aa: CASSLGEGGNQPQHF
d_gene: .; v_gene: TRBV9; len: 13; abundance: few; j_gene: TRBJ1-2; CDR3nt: TGTGCCAGCAGCCCGGGAGTTAACTATGGCTACACCTTC; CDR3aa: CASSPGVNYGYTF
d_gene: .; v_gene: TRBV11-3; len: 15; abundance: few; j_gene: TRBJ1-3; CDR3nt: TGTGCCAGCAGCCCGGGGACGGTCTCTGGAAACACCATATATTTT; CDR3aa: CASSPGTVSGNTIYF
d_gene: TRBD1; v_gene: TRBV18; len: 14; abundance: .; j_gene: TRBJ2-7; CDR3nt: TGTGCCAGCTCACCTAAGGACAGGGACTACGAGCAGTACTTC; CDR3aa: CASSPKDRDYEQYF
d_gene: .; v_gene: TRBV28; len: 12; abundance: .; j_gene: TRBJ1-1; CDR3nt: TGTGCCAGCAAAATAGCCGGGACAAGGGCTTTCTTT; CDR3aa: CASKIAGTRAFF
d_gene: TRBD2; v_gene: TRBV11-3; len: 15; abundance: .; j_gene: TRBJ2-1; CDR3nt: TGTGCCAGCAGCAAAATCCTAGCGGACTACAATGAGCAGTTCTTC; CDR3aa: CASSKILADYNEQFF
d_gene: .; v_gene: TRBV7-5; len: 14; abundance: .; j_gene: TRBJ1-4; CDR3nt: TGTGCCAGCAGCTTAACCGGGACAGGGAGTATACTGTTTTTT; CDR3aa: CASSLTGTGSILFF
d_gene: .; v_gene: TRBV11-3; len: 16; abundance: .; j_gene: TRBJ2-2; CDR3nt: TGTGCCAGCAGCTTAGGTATAGGATCGAACACCGGGGAGCTGTTTTTT; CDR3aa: CASSLGIGSNTGELFF
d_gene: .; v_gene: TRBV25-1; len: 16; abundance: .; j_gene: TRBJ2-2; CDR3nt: TGTGCCAGCAGTGGCCCCATTGGCGCCCCAGGCGGGGAGCTGTTTTTT; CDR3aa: CASSGPIGAPGGELFF
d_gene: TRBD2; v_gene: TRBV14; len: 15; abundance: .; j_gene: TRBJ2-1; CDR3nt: TGTGCCAGCAGCCAAGGGACTAGCCGTTACAATGAGCAGTTCTTC; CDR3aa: CASSQGTSRYNEQFF
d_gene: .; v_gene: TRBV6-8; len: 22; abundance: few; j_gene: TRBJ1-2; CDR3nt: TGTGCCAGCAGTTTTCACCCCAGGACAGCTCCGGATGAATCGACGACTAACTATGGCTACACCTTC; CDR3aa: CASSFHPRTAPDESTTNYGYTF
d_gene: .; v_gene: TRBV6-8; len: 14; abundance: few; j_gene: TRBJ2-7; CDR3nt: TGTGCCAGCACCCCTGGGGGGAGTATTTACGAGCAGTACTTC; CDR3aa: CASTPGGSIYEQYF
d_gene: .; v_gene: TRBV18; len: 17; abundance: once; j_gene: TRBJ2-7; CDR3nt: TGTGCCAGCTCACTAGGGCCAGGTGGCACTTTAACCTACGAGCAGTACTTC; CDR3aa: CASSLGPGGTLTYEQYF
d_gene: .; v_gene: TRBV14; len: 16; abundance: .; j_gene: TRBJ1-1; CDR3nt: TGTGCCAGCAGCCTAATAGATCTGGGGGTATCCGGTGAAGCTTTCTTT; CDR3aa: CASSLIDLGVSGEAFF
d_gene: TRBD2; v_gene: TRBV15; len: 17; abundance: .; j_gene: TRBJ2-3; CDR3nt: TGTGCCACCAGCGGAGAGGTAGTAGCGGGAATCACAGATACGCAGTATTTT; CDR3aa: CATSGEVVAGITDTQYF
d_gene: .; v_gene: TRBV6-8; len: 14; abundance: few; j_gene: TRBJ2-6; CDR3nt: TGTGCCAGCGGGGAGGTCTCTGGGGCCAACGTCCTGACTTTC; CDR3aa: CASGEVSGANVLTF
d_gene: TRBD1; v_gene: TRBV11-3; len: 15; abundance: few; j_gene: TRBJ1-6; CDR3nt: TGTGCCAGCAGCTCTGCACAGGGGGAAAGTTCACCCCTCCACTTT; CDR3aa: CASSSAQGESSPLHF
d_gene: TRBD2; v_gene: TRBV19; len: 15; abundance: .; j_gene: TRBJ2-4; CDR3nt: TGTGCCAGTAATGCGGGAGGGGCGGCCAAAAACATTCAGTACTTC; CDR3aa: CASNAGGAAKNIQYF
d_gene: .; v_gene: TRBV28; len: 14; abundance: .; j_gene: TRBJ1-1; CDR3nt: TGTGCCAGCAGTCCGGGCCGAGGGTACACTGAAGCTTTCTTT; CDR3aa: CASSPGRGYTEAFF
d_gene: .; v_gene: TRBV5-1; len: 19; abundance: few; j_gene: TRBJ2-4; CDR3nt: TGCGCCAGCAGCCCCGAAGAGAGGACAGGACTACTAGCCAAAAACATTCAGTACTTC; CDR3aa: CASSPEERTGLLAKNIQYF
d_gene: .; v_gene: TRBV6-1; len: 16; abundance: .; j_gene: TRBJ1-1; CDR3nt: TGTGCCAGCAGTGAAGATACGACTTATCTGGGCACTGAAGCTTTCTTT; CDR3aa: CASSEDTTYLGTEAFF
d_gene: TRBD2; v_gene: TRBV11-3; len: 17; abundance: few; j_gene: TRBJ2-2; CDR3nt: TGTGCCAGCAGCCGCCAACTAGCGGGGACGAACACCGGGGAGCTGTTTTTT; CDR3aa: CASSRQLAGTNTGELFF
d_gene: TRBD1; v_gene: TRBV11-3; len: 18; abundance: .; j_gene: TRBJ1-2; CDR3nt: TGTGCCAGCAGCCGAACCCCCCTTCGGGGACAGGGAGGCTATGGCTACACCTTC; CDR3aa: CASSRTPLRGQGGYGYTF
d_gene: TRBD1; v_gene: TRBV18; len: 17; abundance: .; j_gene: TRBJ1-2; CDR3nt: TGTGCCAGCTCACTCCGGAGAGGGACAGGAAAACGCTATGGCTACACCTTC; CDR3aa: CASSLRRGTGKRYGYTF
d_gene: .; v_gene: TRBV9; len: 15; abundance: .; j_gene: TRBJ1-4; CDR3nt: TGTGCCAGCAGCGACGGACAGATGGTTTATGAAAAACTGTTTTTT; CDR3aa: CASSDGQMVYEKLFF
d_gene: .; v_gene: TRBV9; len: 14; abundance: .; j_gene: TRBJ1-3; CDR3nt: TGTGCCAGCAGGGTGACAGCCTCTGGAAACACCATATATTTT; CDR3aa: CASRVTASGNTIYF
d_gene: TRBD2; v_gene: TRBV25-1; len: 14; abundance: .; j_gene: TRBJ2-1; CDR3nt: TGTGCCAGCAATCCTAGCGGAAACTACAATGAGCAGTTCTTC; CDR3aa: CASNPSGNYNEQFF
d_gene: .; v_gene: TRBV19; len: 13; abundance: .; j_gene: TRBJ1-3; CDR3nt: TGTGCCAGTACTCAGAATTCTGGAAACACCATATATTTT; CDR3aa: CASTQNSGNTIYF
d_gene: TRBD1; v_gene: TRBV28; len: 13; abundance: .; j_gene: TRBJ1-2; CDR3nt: TGTGCCAGCGGGACAGAGAAGAGCTATGGCTACACCTTC; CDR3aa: CASGTEKSYGYTF
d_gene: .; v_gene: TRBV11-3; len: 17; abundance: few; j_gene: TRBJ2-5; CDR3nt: TGTGCCAGCAGGGCGGAACTGGGCAGGACATCCCAAGAGACCCAGTACTTC; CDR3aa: CASRAELGRTSQETQYF
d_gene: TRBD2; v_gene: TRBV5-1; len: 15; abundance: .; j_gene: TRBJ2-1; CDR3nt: TGCGCCAGCAGCGCGAGAGCGGGGAACTACAATGAGCAGTTCTTC; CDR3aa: CASSARAGNYNEQFF
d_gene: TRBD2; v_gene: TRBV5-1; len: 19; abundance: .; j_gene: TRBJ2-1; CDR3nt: TGCGCCAGCAGCTTGCAAGCTAGCGGGAGATACAGTTCCTACAATGAGCAGTTCTTC; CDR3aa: CASSLQASGRYSSYNEQFF
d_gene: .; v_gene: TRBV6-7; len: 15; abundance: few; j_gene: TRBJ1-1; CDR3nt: TGTGCCGTCCGCAGGGTGGGATTTGGGGACACTGAAGCTTTCTTT; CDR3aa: CAVRRVGFGDTEAFF
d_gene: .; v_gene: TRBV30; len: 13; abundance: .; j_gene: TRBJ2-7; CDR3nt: TGTGCCTGGAGCCTAGGGGGGAGCGGCGAGCAGTACTTC; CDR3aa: CAWSLGGSGEQYF
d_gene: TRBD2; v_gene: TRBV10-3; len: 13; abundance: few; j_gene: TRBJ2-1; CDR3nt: TGTGCCAGCGGGCGCGCGGGGGTGAATGAGCAGTTCTTC; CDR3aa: CASGRAGVNEQFF
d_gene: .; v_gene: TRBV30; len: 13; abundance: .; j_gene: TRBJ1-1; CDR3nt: TGTGCCTGGAGTGCAGGTTGGGCCACTGAAGCTTTCTTT; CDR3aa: CAWSAGWATEAFF
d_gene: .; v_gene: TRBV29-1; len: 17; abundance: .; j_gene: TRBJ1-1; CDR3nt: TGCAGCGTTGTAACCCACTGGTTGACAGAAGGGAACACTGAAGCTTTCTTT; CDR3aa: CSVVTHWLTEGNTEAFF
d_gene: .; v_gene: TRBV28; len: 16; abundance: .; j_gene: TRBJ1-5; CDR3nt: TGTGCCAGCGTTCCGTACAGGACACGCGTAAATCAGCCCCAGCATTTT; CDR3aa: CASVPYRTRVNQPQHF
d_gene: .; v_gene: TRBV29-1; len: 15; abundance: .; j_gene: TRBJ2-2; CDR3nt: TGCAGCGCCCGCGGGGACATTCTTAACACCGGGGAGCTGTTTTTT; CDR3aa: CSARGDILNTGELFF
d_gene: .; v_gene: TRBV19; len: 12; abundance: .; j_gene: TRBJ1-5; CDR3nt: TGTGCCAGTTGCGACCTGGGGGAGCCCCAGCATTTT; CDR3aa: CASCDLGEPQHF
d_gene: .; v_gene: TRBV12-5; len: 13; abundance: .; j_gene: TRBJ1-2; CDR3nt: TGTGCCACCTACAGGGAGTCTAACTATGGCTACACCTTC; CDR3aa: CATYRESNYGYTF
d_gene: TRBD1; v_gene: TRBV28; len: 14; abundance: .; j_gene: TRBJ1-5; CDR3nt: TGTGCCAGCAGAGAGGGACAGGGGTATCAGCCCCAGCATTTT; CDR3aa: CASREGQGYQPQHF
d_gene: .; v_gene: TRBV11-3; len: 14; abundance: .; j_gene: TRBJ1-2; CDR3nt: TGTGCCAGCAGCCCCCTGGACAGAGACTATGGCTACACCTTC; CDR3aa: CASSPLDRDYGYTF
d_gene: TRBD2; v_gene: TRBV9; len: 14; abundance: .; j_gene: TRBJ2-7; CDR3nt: TGTGCCAGCAGCCGACTAGCGGGGAACTACGAGCAGTACTTC; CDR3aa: CASSRLAGNYEQYF
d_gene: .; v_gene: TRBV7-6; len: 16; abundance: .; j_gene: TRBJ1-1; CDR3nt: TGTGCCAGCAACCCTCGACCCTCGGGTGGGTTCACTGAAGCTTTCTTT; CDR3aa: CASNPRPSGGFTEAFF
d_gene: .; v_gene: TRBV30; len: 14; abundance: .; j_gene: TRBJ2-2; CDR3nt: TGTGCCTGGAGTCGTGGAGAGAACACCGGGGAGCTGTTTTTT; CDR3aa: CAWSRGENTGELFF
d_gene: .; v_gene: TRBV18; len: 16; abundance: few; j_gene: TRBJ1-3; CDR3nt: TGTGCCAGCTCAGGCCGGGACTCAATCTCTGGAAACACCATATATTTT; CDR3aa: CASSGRDSISGNTIYF
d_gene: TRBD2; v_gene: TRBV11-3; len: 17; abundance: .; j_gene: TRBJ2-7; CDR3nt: TGTGCCAGCAGCCCGGGACTAGCGGGAGGGTATGGGTACGAGCAGTACTTC; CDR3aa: CASSPGLAGGYGYEQYF
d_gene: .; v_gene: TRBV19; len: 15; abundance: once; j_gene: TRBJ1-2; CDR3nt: TGTGCCAGTAGTATTCCTCCTTGGCCTAACTATGGTTACACCTTC; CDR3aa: CASSIPPWPNYGYTF
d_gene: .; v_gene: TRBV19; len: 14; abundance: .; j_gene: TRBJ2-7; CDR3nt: TGTGCCAGTAGTATAAACAGGGCCTCCCGTGAGCAGTACTTC; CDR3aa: CASSINRASREQYF